This is a list of T cell receptor beta chains from one sample in a study of early T cells in non-severe SARS-CoV-2 infection. Via MiXCR, TCRdb re-called the 5' RACE reads, giving one row per CDR3 protein. The sample contains around 46,000 distinct CDR3 sequences, about 5.3% of which appear only once. Sequencing used whole blood, obtained at baseline. The receptors originated from an adult who was a healthcare worker with PCR-confirmed SARS-CoV-2 infection or an uninfected control (not recorded which). Each CDR3 is given with its conserved first and last residue. The D gene is left open where the match is weak. Expanded clones are given a class, and other clones once, few, many or no size at all.

d_gene: NA; v_gene: TRBV7-9; abundance: few; j_gene: TRBJ2-1; CDR3nt: TGTGCCAGCAGCTTAGAGGCGAGCCGACGGGATGAGCAGTTCTTC; CDR3aa: CASSLEASRRDEQFF
d_gene: NA; v_gene: TRBV6-5; abundance: many; j_gene: TRBJ1-4; CDR3nt: TGTGCCAGCAGTAAAGGGGGAGAGAAGGAAAAACTGTTTTTT; CDR3aa: CASSKGGEKEKLFF
d_gene: NA; v_gene: TRBV3-1; abundance: many; j_gene: TRBJ2-1; CDR3nt: TGTGCCAGCAGCATGGGGCGGGACAATGAGCAGTTCTTC; CDR3aa: CASSMGRDNEQFF
d_gene: NA; v_gene: TRBV3-1; abundance: many; j_gene: TRBJ1-2; CDR3nt: TGTGCCAGCAGCCAAGGCAGCTCCCCGGGGAGGGGCTACACCTTC; CDR3aa: CASSQGSSPGRGYTF
d_gene: TRBD2; v_gene: TRBV12-3/TRBV12-4; abundance: many; j_gene: TRBJ2-3; CDR3nt: TGTGCCAGCAGCAAAACTCCCGTGGGACTAGGATACACAGATACGCAGTATTTT; CDR3aa: CASSKTPVGLGYTDTQYF
d_gene: NA; v_gene: TRBV28; abundance: NA; j_gene: TRBJ1-2; CDR3nt: TGTGCCAGCAGGGTGGGCGGCCCTTCTTATGGCTACACCTTC; CDR3aa: CASRVGGPSYGYTF
d_gene: NA; v_gene: TRBV12-3/TRBV12-4; abundance: NA; j_gene: TRBJ2-1; CDR3nt: TGTGCCAGCAGTTGGGGGGCGGCCTCCTACAATGAGCAGTTCTTC; CDR3aa: CASSWGAASYNEQFF
d_gene: TRBD1; v_gene: TRBV6-2/TRBV6-3; abundance: few; j_gene: TRBJ1-1; CDR3nt: TGTGCCAGCAGATTACAGGGGTTGAACACTGAAGCTTTCTTT; CDR3aa: CASRLQGLNTEAFF
d_gene: NA; v_gene: TRBV4-1; abundance: many; j_gene: TRBJ1-2; CDR3nt: TGCGCCAGCAGCCAAGTTGGAGGCGGCTACACCTTC; CDR3aa: CASSQVGGGYTF
d_gene: TRBD2; v_gene: TRBV12-3/TRBV12-4; abundance: few; j_gene: TRBJ2-2; CDR3nt: TGTGCCAGCAGTCCCGAGGGACTAGCGGGAGTAATGTACACCGGGGAGCTGTTTTTT; CDR3aa: CASSPEGLAGVMYTGELFF
d_gene: NA; v_gene: TRBV19; abundance: NA; j_gene: TRBJ2-7; CDR3nt: TGTGCCTCCCGGTCGGGCTCATCCATAGACGAGCAGTACTTC; CDR3aa: CASRSGSSIDEQYF
d_gene: NA; v_gene: TRBV6-4; abundance: many; j_gene: TRBJ1-3; CDR3nt: TGTGCCAGCAGTGAGGGCCCTGGAAACACCATATATTTT; CDR3aa: CASSEGPGNTIYF
d_gene: TRBD2; v_gene: TRBV19; abundance: many; j_gene: TRBJ2-7; CDR3nt: TGTGCCAGTAGTTCTAGCGGGGCCGGGTACGAGCAGTACTTC; CDR3aa: CASSSSGAGYEQYF
d_gene: NA; v_gene: TRBV12-3/TRBV12-4; abundance: many; j_gene: TRBJ2-7; CDR3nt: TGTGCCAGCACCCGCAATGTGGCCTACGAGCAGTACTTC; CDR3aa: CASTRNVAYEQYF
d_gene: TRBD2; v_gene: TRBV5-1; abundance: many; j_gene: TRBJ2-3; CDR3nt: TGCGCCAGCAGCTCAGGGACTAGCGGTATCACAGATACGCAGTATTTT; CDR3aa: CASSSGTSGITDTQYF
d_gene: NA; v_gene: TRBV19; abundance: many; j_gene: TRBJ1-2; CDR3nt: TGTGCCAGTGTCAGGGATGGGACTAACTATGGCTACACCTTC; CDR3aa: CASVRDGTNYGYTF
d_gene: NA; v_gene: TRBV20-1; abundance: many; j_gene: TRBJ2-3; CDR3nt: TGCAGTACGTTAGCACCCGATGCCACAGATACGCAGTATTTT; CDR3aa: CSTLAPDATDTQYF
d_gene: NA; v_gene: TRBV2; abundance: few; j_gene: TRBJ2-7; CDR3nt: TGTGCCAGCAGTGTCGGGGAGGCGCGGGAGCAGTACTTC; CDR3aa: CASSVGEAREQYF
d_gene: TRBD2; v_gene: TRBV20-1; abundance: many; j_gene: TRBJ2-1; CDR3nt: TGCAGTGCTAATAGCGGGAGGGACTACAATGAGCAGTTCTTC; CDR3aa: CSANSGRDYNEQFF
d_gene: NA; v_gene: TRBV28; abundance: many; j_gene: TRBJ2-3; CDR3nt: TGTGCCAGCAGAACCCCAGCGGTCCCCACAGATACGCAGTATTTT; CDR3aa: CASRTPAVPTDTQYF
d_gene: TRBD2; v_gene: TRBV11-3; abundance: many; j_gene: TRBJ2-1; CDR3nt: TGTGCCAGCAGCTCGGGACTAGCGGTGAATGAGCAGTTCTTC; CDR3aa: CASSSGLAVNEQFF
d_gene: NA; v_gene: TRBV7-2; abundance: few; j_gene: TRBJ2-1; CDR3nt: TGTGCCAGCAGCTTAGATGCAGGGGTTTTAGGGAATGAGCAGTTCTTC; CDR3aa: CASSLDAGVLGNEQFF
d_gene: TRBD1; v_gene: TRBV28; abundance: many; j_gene: TRBJ2-7; CDR3nt: TGTGCCAGCAGTTTAACCCCAGGACAGGCCAACGGACAGCAGTACTTC; CDR3aa: CASSLTPGQANGQQYF
d_gene: NA; v_gene: TRBV11-2; abundance: many; j_gene: TRBJ2-2; CDR3nt: TGTGCCAGCAGCTTATGGACCGGGGAGCTGTTTTTT; CDR3aa: CASSLWTGELFF
d_gene: NA; v_gene: TRBV10-2; abundance: NA; j_gene: TRBJ2-1; CDR3nt: TGCGCCAGCAGTGAGCGGGAGTACAATGAGCAGTTCTTC; CDR3aa: CASSEREYNEQFF
d_gene: NA; v_gene: TRBV19; abundance: many; j_gene: TRBJ1-2; CDR3nt: TGTGCCAGTAGTCTGGCGGTCCCCTATGGCTACACCTTC; CDR3aa: CASSLAVPYGYTF
d_gene: TRBD1; v_gene: TRBV19; abundance: many; j_gene: TRBJ1-5; CDR3nt: TGTGCCAGTAGTACACCGGGACAGAGCAATCAGCCCCAGCATTTT; CDR3aa: CASSTPGQSNQPQHF